One and the same sample provided the 7 T cell receptor beta chains below, sequenced in a study of T cells after yellow fever vaccination. One entry per CDR3 protein results from TCRdb running MiXCR on the 5' RACE reads. The sample includes some 300,000 distinct CDR3 sequences, about 10% seen only once; the top ten take around 3.3%. The material was CD4+ T cells sorted from PBMCs, obtained 5 days after the yellow fever booster vaccination. These receptors originate from a man aged 18 to 30 who received the YFV17D yellow fever vaccine.

The J gene is TRBJ2-1, the V gene TRBV20-1, with D perhaps matching TRBD2 (6 bases). CDR1 and CDR2 (germline): DFQATT, SNEGSKA (reference sequence). With 3 bases removed from V and 0 bases from J, the gap between germline ends came to 6 bases. The CDR3 runs 13 residues. In DNA, the CDR3 is TGCAGTGCTAGCGGGAGCTCCTACAATGAGCAGTTCTTC. It translates to CSASGSSYNEQFF.

This clonotype was seen just once. The gene calls are TRBV28 and TRBJ2-1, with a possible D match to TRBD1 (5 bases). Germline loops: CDR1 MDHEN, CDR2 SYDVKM. This CDR3 contains 13 residues. V lost 2 bases, J lost 9 bases, and 11 bases lay in between. DNA of the CDR3: TGTGCCAGCAGTTTAACCGCAGGGCTTGAGCAGTTCTTC. It translates to CASSLTAGLEQFF.

The chain has TRBV5-6 and TRBJ2-2; tentatively, D is TRBD1 (6 bases). The V and J ends lost 1 base and 1 base respectively, with 8 bases between them. This CDR3 has 15 amino acids. In germline, CDR1 is SGHDT, CDR2 YYEEEE. CDR3 nucleotides: TGTGCCAGCAGCTTGCCGGGACAGAACACCGGGGAGCTGTTTTTT. Translated, it gives CASSLPGQNTGELFF.

This clonotype was counted a few times. The J gene is TRBJ2-5, the V gene TRBV7-2; the match to TRBD2 covers 13 bases. Germline lookup yields CDR1 SGHTA and CDR2 FQGNSA. The CDR3 spans 16 residues. Unmatched junction bases numbered 9, after V lost 7 bases and J lost 4 bases. The DNA of the CDR3 is TGTGCCAGCACGCTCACTAGCGGGGGGGCTACAGAGACCCAGTACTTC. This sequence encodes CASTLTSGGATETQYF.

This clonotype has only a few counts. The chain employs TRBV5-1 and TRBJ2-7, with TRBD2 identical over 8 bases. The CDR3 has 15 residues. The trim removed 0 bases at V and 4 bases at J, leaving 6 bases unmatched. Germline CDR1 SGHRS, CDR2 YFSETQ. CDR3 in amino acids: CASSLGSGARYEQYV. The CDR3 nucleotides read TGCGCCAGCAGCTTGGGTAGCGGGGCTCGTTACGAGCAGTACGTC.

This sequence joins TRBV5-1 and TRBJ2-3; 10 bases are shared with TRBD1. CDR3 size: 17 residues. Germline-derived CDR1 and CDR2 are SGHRS and YFSETQ. V lost 3 bases to trimming and J lost 1 base; unmatched junction nucleotides: 8. The CDR3 here is CASSSGQGGLGTDTQYF. The CDR3 DNA sequence: TGCGCCAGCAGCTCCGGACAGGGGGGTCTCGGCACAGATACGCAGTATTTT.

CDR3 DNA sequence: TGTGCCAGCAGACCCCTACGAGGTCGGGGCACTGAAGCTTTCTTT. It is translated as CASRPLRGRGTEAFF. The rearrangement joins TRBV6-5 to TRBJ1-1; no clear D. V was pared by 6 bases and J by 4 bases, with 18 bases between. Germline V gene lookup returns CDR1 MNHEY and CDR2 SVGAGI. The CDR3 is 15 residues long.